Below, one TCR beta chain is given with its context. Its antigen is undetermined. CD8+ and CD4+ T cells from blood underwent TCR beta sequencing, which was carried out in a high-throughput format. The source of the sample is a study of CD8 T cells in Susac syndrome. Findings and caveats of the study: Susac-specific public clones found in total CD8+ repertoires numbered some 17, and those in CD8+ TEMRA repertoires numbered five.

Random hexamers primed reverse transcription of 0.5 to 1 ug RNA. An immunoSEQ multiplex PCR generated amplified TCR beta CDR3 products spanning 54 Vbeta and 13 Jbeta. Each CDR3 protein gets one entry after TCRdb re-called the immunoSEQ multiplex PCR reads with MiXCR. The sample holds 95,000 to 150,000 distinct CDR3 sequences, around 94% seen once. Germline CDR1 and CDR2: GTSNPN and SVGIG (reference sequence). With 0 bases clipped from V and 3 bases from J, the junction kept 0 bases outside the gene matches. CDR3 length: 13 amino acids. This TCR was sampled from a human donor with Susac syndrome. The chain uses TRBV30 and TRBJ2-7; 9 bases fit TRBD2. Sequenced sample: CD8+ T cells from PBMCs. The CDR3 nucleotides are TGTGCCTGGAGTGTAGCGGGGGGCTACGAGCAGTACTTC. Protein: CAWSVAGGYEQYF.